This T cell receptor beta chain was sequenced in a study of blood T cells in healthy people across ages. With a J-beta primer mix and a sample-barcoded 5' primer, a second PCR ran 7 to 11 cycles. A single record per CDR3 protein comes from TCRdb applying MiXCR to the 5' RACE reads. The sample includes approximately 600,000 distinct CDR3 sequences, under 65% of them seen just once. Sequencing was carried out using blood. The receptor comes from a man aged 55 to 69 in good health.

This CDR3 is CSVEDWRNEKLFF. CDR3 sequence (DNA): TGCAGCGTGGAGGACTGGAGGAATGAAAAACTGTTTTTT. V usage is TRBV29-1 and J usage is TRBJ1-4; D gene uncertain. The CDR3 length is 13 residues. Trimming took 6 bases from V and 5 from J, leaving 13 bases between them. Germline CDR1 and CDR2: SQVTM and ANQGSEA.